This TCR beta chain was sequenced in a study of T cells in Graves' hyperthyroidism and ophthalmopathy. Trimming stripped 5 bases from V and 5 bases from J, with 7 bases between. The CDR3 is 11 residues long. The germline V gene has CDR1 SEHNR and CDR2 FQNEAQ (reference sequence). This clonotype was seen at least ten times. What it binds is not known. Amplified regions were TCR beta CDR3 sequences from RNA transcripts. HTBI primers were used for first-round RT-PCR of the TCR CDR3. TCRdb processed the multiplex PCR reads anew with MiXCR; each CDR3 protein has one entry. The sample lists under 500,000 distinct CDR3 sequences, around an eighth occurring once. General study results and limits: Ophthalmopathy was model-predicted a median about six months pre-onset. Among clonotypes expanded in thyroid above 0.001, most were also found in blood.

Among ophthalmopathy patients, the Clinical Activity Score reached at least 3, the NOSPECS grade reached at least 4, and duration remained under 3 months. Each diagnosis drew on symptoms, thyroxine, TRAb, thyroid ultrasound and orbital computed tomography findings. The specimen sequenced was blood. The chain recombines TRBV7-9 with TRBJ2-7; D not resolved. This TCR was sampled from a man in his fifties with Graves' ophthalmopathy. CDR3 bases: TGTGCCAGCAGCCCCACGGACGAGCAGTACTTC. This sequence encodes CASSPTDEQYF. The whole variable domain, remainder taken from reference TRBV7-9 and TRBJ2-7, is DTGVSQNPRHKITKRGQNVTFRCDPISEHNRLYWYRQTLGQGPEFLTYFQNEAQLEKSRLLSDRFSAERPKGSFSTLEIQRTEQGDSAMYLCASSPTDEQYFGPGTRLTVT.